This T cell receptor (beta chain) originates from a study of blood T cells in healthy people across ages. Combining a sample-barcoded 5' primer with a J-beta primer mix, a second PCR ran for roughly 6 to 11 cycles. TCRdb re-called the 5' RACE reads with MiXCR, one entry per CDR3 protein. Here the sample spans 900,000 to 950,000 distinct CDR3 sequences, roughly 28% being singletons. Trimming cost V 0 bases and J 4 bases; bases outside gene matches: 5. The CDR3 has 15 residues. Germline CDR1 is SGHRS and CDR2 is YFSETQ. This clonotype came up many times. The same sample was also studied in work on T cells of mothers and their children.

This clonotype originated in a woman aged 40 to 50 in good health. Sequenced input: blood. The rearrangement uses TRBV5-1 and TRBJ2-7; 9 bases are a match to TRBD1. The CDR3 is CASSLDRGRTYEQYF. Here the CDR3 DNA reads TGCGCCAGCAGCTTGGACAGGGGGCGGACGTACGAGCAGTACTTC.